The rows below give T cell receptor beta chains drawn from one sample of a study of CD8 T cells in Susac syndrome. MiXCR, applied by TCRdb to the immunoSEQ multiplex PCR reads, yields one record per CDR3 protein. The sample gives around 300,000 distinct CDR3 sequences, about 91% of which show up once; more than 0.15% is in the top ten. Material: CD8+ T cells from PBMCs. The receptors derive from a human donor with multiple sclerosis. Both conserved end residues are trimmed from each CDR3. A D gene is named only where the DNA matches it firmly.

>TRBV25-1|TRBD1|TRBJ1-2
ASLGTGDPSHYGYT
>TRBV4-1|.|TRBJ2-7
ASSLLRDTYEQY
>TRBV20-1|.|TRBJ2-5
SARDRAGVGETQY
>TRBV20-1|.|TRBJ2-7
SAREVQGTYEQY
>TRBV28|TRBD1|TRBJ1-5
ASSWTGRDQPQH
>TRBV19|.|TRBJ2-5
ASSTIRGEETQY
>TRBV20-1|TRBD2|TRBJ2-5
SARGTSGESETQY
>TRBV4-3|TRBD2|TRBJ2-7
ASSQDLASGSYEQY
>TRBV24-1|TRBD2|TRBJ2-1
ATSASGGKNEQF
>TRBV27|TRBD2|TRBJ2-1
ASSLGTSGGGEQF
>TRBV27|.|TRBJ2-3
ASSFRDYTQY
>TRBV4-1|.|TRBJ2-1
ASSHPDRPILSYNEQF
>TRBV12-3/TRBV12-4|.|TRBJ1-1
ASSLPQGSSTEAF
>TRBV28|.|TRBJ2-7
ASSSRWATAYEQY
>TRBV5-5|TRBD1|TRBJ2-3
ASSSQSTGGRTDTQY
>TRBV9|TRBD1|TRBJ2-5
ASSPGQPQETQY
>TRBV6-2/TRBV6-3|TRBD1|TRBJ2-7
ASSYTPGQGAYEQY
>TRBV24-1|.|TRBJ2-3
ATSDLGGLTDTQY
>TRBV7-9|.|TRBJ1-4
ASSLVFGGADEKLF
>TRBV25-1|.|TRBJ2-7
ASRGAPRYEQY
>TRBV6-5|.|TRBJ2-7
ASRDPSQSREQY
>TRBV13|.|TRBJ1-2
ASRAVREVDYGYT
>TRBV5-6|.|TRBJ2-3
ASSSRTALDTQY
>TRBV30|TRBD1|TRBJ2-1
AWGTGVDNEQF
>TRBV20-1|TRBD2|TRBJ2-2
SAQPPSGGDTGELF
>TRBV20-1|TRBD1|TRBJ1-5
SASHRDRGHSQPQH
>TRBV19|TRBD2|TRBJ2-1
ASSSGTSGIIYNEQF